Included here is one T cell receptor (beta chain) sequence, with context. Antigen: not known. This specimen comes from a study of cytomegalovirus exposure and HLA in healthy donors. The ends lost 6 bases at V and 3 bases at J; junction bases unmatched: 5. The CDR3 loop spans 13 amino acids. From germline, CDR1 is MNHGY and CDR2 SVAAGI. The PCR had 60 Vbeta and 13 Jbeta primers. The method was immunoSEQ multiplex PCR; TCRdb's version includes in-frame clones alone and lacks a portion of them. The sample shows 110,000 to 150,000 clones, roughly 79% of them seen only once. General study results and limits: Later analysis showed TCR association rates varying by HLA locus, highest for DRB1 and lowest for HLA-C. Presence/absence analysis assumed near-uniform sequencing depth across donors. Reportedly, TCR beta sequences accurately predicted HLA-A and HLA-B alleles in most subjects.

The receptor was derived from a woman between 40 and 50 years old in good health and CMV-seronegative. Sequenced: PBMCs. This chain uses TRBV6-9 with TRBJ2-7; 7 bases agree with TRBD2. The CDR3 region has the DNA TGTGCCAGCAGGTTGGGGGGGGGCTACGAGCAGTACTTC. It is translated as CASRLGGGYEQYF.